The 32 T cell receptor beta chains below were found in one sample sequenced in a study of radiation and T cells in renal cell carcinoma. Time point specified: blood 2 weeks post-SBRT. Documented treatment: 15 Gy SBRT to primary tumor, nephrectomy 4 weeks later. Assay used: immunoSEQ multiplex PCR; TCRdb lists only in-frame clones, some missing. The sample has about 130,000 clones; around 85% are singletons. The sample in question was blood, obtained from a patient whose treatment included radiotherapy and nephrectomy. These receptors were collected from a man between 50 and 59 years old with renal cell carcinoma.

CDR3 sequence (DNA): TGCGCCAGCAGCTTTGTACTGGCAGATACGCAGTATTTT. Protein: CASSFVLADTQYF. The chain recombines TRBV5-1 with TRBJ2-3; D remains ambiguous. Germline CDR1 is SGHRS and CDR2 is YFSETQ. The CDR3 runs to 13 residues. V was trimmed by 2 bases and J by 4 bases, leaving 8 bases between them.

This sequence joins TRBV7-9 and TRBJ2-1, with a possible D match to TRBD2 (6 bases). CDR1 SEHNR and CDR2 FQNEAQ come from the germline V gene (reference sequence). Deletions cut 8 bases from V and 3 bases from J, with 11 bases between. There are 13 residues in the CDR3. CDR3 amino acids: CASARGYYNEQFF. As DNA, the CDR3 is TGTGCCAGCGCCCGGGGGTACTACAATGAGCAGTTCTTC.

The CDR3 DNA sequence: TGTGCCAGCAGCTATGCCTTAGGCGTGAACACCGGGGAGCTGTTTTTT. Translated, it gives CASSYALGVNTGELFF. The chain employs TRBV7-9 and TRBJ2-2; no clear D gene. This CDR3 contains 16 residues. The V end was cut by 4 bases, the J end by 1 base, with 13 bases between. The germline CDR1 and CDR2 sequences are SEHNR and FQNEAQ (reference sequence).

This clone has a single count. CDR3 DNA sequence: TGTGCCAGCAGCGAACCATACGGGGGCCCCCATCAGCCCCAGCATTTT. Its protein product is CASSEPYGGPHQPQHF. V is TRBV2 and J is TRBJ1-5; D possibly corresponds to TRBD1 (6 bases). The CDR3 is 16 amino acids. Germline V gene data show CDR1 as SNHLY and CDR2 as FYNNEI. The V end was cut by 6 bases, the J end by 5 bases, with 20 bases between.

The genes are TRBV6-1 and TRBJ2-5; D remains unclear. The V gene lost 8 bases and the J gene lost 1 base, with 11 bases spanning the gap. CDR1 and CDR2 from the germline V gene are MNHNS and SASEGT. This CDR3 region has 13 residues. The CDR3 DNA sequence: TGTGCCAGCCTTGCGACCGGCCAAGAGACCCAGTACTTC. Protein: CASLATGQETQYF.

For the CDR3, the DNA is TGTGCCAGCAGTTACTCGATCCAGTACATGAACACTGAAGCTTTCTTT. Translation gives CASSYSIQYMNTEAFF. This rearrangement joins TRBV6-6 to TRBJ1-1; D gene unclear. The CDR3 contains 16 residues. The germline gives CDR1 MNHNY, CDR2 SVGAGI (reference sequence). The germline V and J ends were trimmed by 0 bases and 0 bases, with 11 bases remaining between them.

The chain links TRBV5-1 to TRBJ1-1; 8 bases fit TRBD1. The CDR3 length is 13 residues. From germline, CDR1 is SGHRS and CDR2 YFSETQ. J was trimmed by 6 bases and V by 2 bases; bases with no gene match: 3. This chain's CDR3 is CASSFDRGPEAFF. The CDR3 DNA reads TGCGCCAGCAGCTTTGACAGGGGACCTGAAGCTTTCTTT.

CDR3 protein: CASSFISAATNEKLFF. The CDR3 coding sequence is TGTGCCAGCAGCTTTATTTCGGCTGCAACTAATGAAAAACTGTTTTTT. The V and J genes are TRBV5-5 and TRBJ1-4; D unclear. Trimming took 2 bases from V and 0 from J, leaving 11 bases between them. Germline values: CDR1 SGHKS, CDR2 YYEKEE (reference sequence). This CDR3 is 16 amino acids long. The whole variable domain, filled in from reference TRBV5-5 and TRBJ1-4, reads DAGVTQSPTHLIKTRGQQVTLRCSPISGHKSVSWYQQVLGQGPQFIFQYYEKEERGRGNFPDRFSARQFPNYSSELNVNALLLGDSALYLCASSFISAATNEKLFFGSGTQLSVL.

This chain joins TRBV5-1 and TRBJ1-3, with no clear D. Germline CDR1 and CDR2: SGHRS and YFSETQ. The CDR3 consists of 15 residues. Deletions cut 0 bases from V and 0 bases from J, with 7 bases between. CDR3 region: CASSLAGVSGNTIYF. The CDR3 bases are TGCGCCAGCAGCTTGGCCGGGGTCTCTGGAAACACCATATATTTT.

This chain uses TRBV28 with TRBJ2-7, with a weak D call TRBD2 (6 bases). The germline V gene has CDR1 MDHEN and CDR2 SYDVKM. The CDR3 loop spans 14 amino acids. V was shortened by 7 bases and J by 0 bases, with 13 bases between the two germline ends. CDR3 amino acids: CASTSGTHSYEQYF. DNA of the CDR3: TGTGCCAGCACCTCCGGGACTCACTCCTACGAGCAGTACTTC.

The table lists this clone with a count of one. The chain is built from TRBV7-9 and TRBJ2-2; D uncertain. Germline CDR1 is SEHNR and CDR2 is FQNEAQ (reference sequence). Trimming stripped 2 bases from V and 0 bases from J, with 7 bases between. CDR3 length equals 15 residues. The CDR3 region is CASSLITANTGELFF. In nucleotides, the CDR3 is TGTGCCAGCAGCTTAATAACTGCGAACACCGGGGAGCTGTTTTTT.

The gene calls are TRBV5-5 and TRBJ2-4; D gene uncertain. Per the germline V gene, CDR1 is SGHKS and CDR2 is YYEKEE (reference sequence). V was shortened by 6 bases and J by 3 bases, with 10 bases between the two germline ends. This CDR3 comprises 13 residues. CDR3 sequence reads: CASIPVGKNIQYF. CDR3 coding DNA: TGTGCCAGCATCCCGGTTGGCAAAAACATTCAGTACTTC.

The chain uses TRBV5-1 and TRBJ2-1; D may be TRBD2 (6 bases). The CDR3 consists of 15 residues. V shed 0 bases and J shed 4 bases, with 11 bases lying between them. The V gene's germline CDR1 is SGHRS and CDR2 YFSETQ. The CDR3 nucleotides read TGCGCCAGCAGCTTGGTTAGCGGATTTTACAATGAGCAGTTCTTC. Its protein is CASSLVSGFYNEQFF. The entire variable domain, with the rest obtained from reference TRBV5-1 and TRBJ2-1, is as follows: KAGVTQTPRYLIKTRGQQVTLSCSPISGHRSVSWYQQTPGQGLQFLFEYFSETQRNKGNFPGRFSGRQFSNSRSEMNVSTLELGDSALYLCASSLVSGFYNEQFFGPGTRLTVL.

In this sample, this clone turned up a few times. The chain couples TRBV19 to TRBJ2-2, with D tentatively TRBD1 (6 bases). V was pared by 5 bases and J by 6 bases, with 10 bases between. The CDR3 consists of 13 residues. Per germline, CDR1 LNHDA and CDR2 SQIVND (reference sequence). In DNA, the CDR3 is TGTGCCAGTAGTTTCGCAGGGGCCGGGGAGCTGTTTTTT. Its protein product is CASSFAGAGELFF.

V is TRBV6-5 and J is TRBJ2-7; D is unresolved. Germline CDR1 MNHEY, CDR2 SVGAGI. The CDR3 sequence is 15 residues long. Trimming left V 1 base short and J 2 bases short, with 12 bases between. The CDR3, as DNA: TGTGCCAGCAGTTACTTTCCGCAGCGAACCTACGAGCAGTACTTC. Protein: CASSYFPQRTYEQYF.

This clone came up once. V is TRBV7-9 and J is TRBJ2-7, with D perhaps TRBD1 (6 bases). The CDR3 covers 14 residues. Germline V gene lookup returns CDR1 SEHNR and CDR2 FQNEAQ (reference sequence). Deletions cut 2 bases from V and 3 bases from J, with 11 bases between. The CDR3 region is CASSLYRVGYEQYF. CDR3 DNA: TGTGCCAGCAGCTTATACAGGGTAGGCTACGAGCAGTACTTC.

The chain employs TRBV7-2 and TRBJ1-2; D gene ambiguous. Germline V CDR1 and CDR2: SGHTA, FQGNSA. This CDR3 is built from 12 residues. V lost 5 bases, J lost 3 bases, and 7 bases lay in between. The chain's CDR3 is CASSQRDYGYTF. Here the CDR3 DNA reads TGTGCCAGCAGCCAACGGGACTATGGCTACACCTTC.

V usage is TRBV7-2 and J usage is TRBJ2-5; 9 nucleotides agree with TRBD1. Germline CDR1 reads SGHTA; CDR2 reads FQGNSA. V was clipped by 3 bases and J by 7 bases; unmatched bases: 12. CDR3 length equals 16 residues. The CDR3: CASSLRPGQGLGTQYF. Here the CDR3 DNA reads TGTGCCAGCAGCTTGAGACCGGGACAGGGATTAGGGACCCAGTACTTC.

J is TRBJ2-7 and V is TRBV2; 9 nucleotides match TRBD1. Germline CDR1 and CDR2: SNHLY and FYNNEI. CDR3 length: 14 residues. Trimming removed 7 bases from V and 3 bases from J; junction bases left unmatched: 7. This CDR3 is CASIGTGINYEQYF. The CDR3 nucleotides are TGTGCCAGCATTGGGACAGGGATCAACTACGAGCAGTACTTC.

The chain joins TRBV7-9 to TRBJ1-2, with 8 bases matching TRBD1. The V gene end was trimmed by 5 bases and the J gene end by 3 bases; junction bases not matched to a gene: 2. The CDR3 covers 13 residues. The V gene's germline CDR1 is SEHNR and CDR2 FQNEAQ (reference sequence). CDR3 residues: CASSEGQDYGYTF. The CDR3 nucleotides read TGTGCCAGCAGCGAGGGACAGGACTATGGCTACACCTTC.

The gene calls are TRBV2 and TRBJ2-1; 13 nucleotides line up with TRBD2. The CDR3 extends over 14 amino acids. Germline-derived CDR1 and CDR2 are SNHLY and FYNNEI. The V segment lost 1 base and the J segment 9 bases; nucleotides outside the gene matches: 0. In DNA, the CDR3 is TGTGCCAGCAGTGAAGGACTAGCGGGAGGTGAGCAGTTCTTC. This codes for CASSEGLAGGEQFF.

The chain combines TRBV7-6 with TRBJ1-6; 7 bases fit TRBD1. The trim removed 1 base at V and 8 bases at J, leaving 2 bases unmatched. The CDR3 consists of 14 residues. Germline CDR1 is SGHVS and CDR2 is FNYEAQ. Written as DNA, the CDR3 is TGTGCCAGCAGCTTAGGGACAGGAGATTCACCCCTCCACTTT. This translates into CASSLGTGDSPLHF.

The rearrangement joins TRBV10-1 to TRBJ2-7; no clear D gene. Germline CDR1 reads WNHNN; CDR2 reads SYGVQD (reference sequence). The V gene lost 6 bases and the J gene lost 1 base, with 13 bases spanning the gap. The CDR3 runs to 14 residues. The CDR3 region has the DNA TGCGCCAGCAGAGCTAGGGATAGGTCCTACGAGCAGTACTTC. Protein: CASRARDRSYEQYF.

The rearrangement joins TRBV10-3 to TRBJ2-3; tentative D call: TRBD2 (6 bases). The V end lost 6 bases, the J end lost 5 bases, and 21 bases lay between the germline ends. The CDR3 runs to 16 residues. The V gene's germline CDR1 is ENHRY and CDR2 SYGVKD. The CDR3 protein is CAISKSSEEGRDTQYF. In DNA form, the CDR3 reads TGTGCCATCAGCAAAAGTTCCGAGGAGGGCCGAGATACGCAGTATTTT.

The chain has TRBV2 and TRBJ2-7, with D uncertain. The germline CDR1 and CDR2 sequences are SNHLY and FYNNEI. The CDR3 is made up of 14 amino acids. The V end lost 5 bases, the J end lost 0 bases, and 11 bases lay between the germline ends. The CDR3 here is CASSQDPSSYEQYF. Written as DNA, the CDR3 is TGTGCCAGCAGTCAGGACCCGAGCTCCTACGAGCAGTACTTC.

The J gene is TRBJ1-2, the V gene TRBV6-9, with 10 bases aligning to TRBD1. Unmatched junction bases numbered 29, after V lost 2 bases and J lost 5 bases. CDR1 MNHGY and CDR2 SVAAGI come from the germline V gene. This CDR3 is 23 amino acids long. The CDR3 region has the DNA TGTGCCAGCAGTTATCCGACAGGGGGCAAGTCGTCGTATCGGGTACGAAGAAGATATGGCTACACCTTC. Protein sequence: CASSYPTGGKSSYRVRRRYGYTF.

Written as DNA, the CDR3 is TGTGCCAGCAGCCCTGGGGACTCCGGGATGCAGTACTTC. This translates into CASSPGDSGMQYF. The chain recombines TRBV5-4 with TRBJ2-7; the D gene is possibly TRBD2 (6 bases). V lost 4 bases, J lost 9 bases, and 17 bases lay in between. This CDR3 is 13 amino acids long. Germline assignment: CDR1 SGHNT and CDR2 YYREEE (reference sequence).

This chain uses TRBV20-1 with TRBJ2-5; D unclear. Germline loops: CDR1 DFQATT, CDR2 SNEGSKA (reference sequence). The CDR3 has 11 residues. Trimming took 2 bases from V and 5 from J, leaving 6 bases between them. CDR3: CSARLGETQYF. CDR3 DNA: TGCAGTGCTAGACTAGGCGAGACCCAGTACTTC.

The gene calls are TRBV6-5 and TRBJ1-3, with no clear D. CDR3 length: 16 amino acids. V was trimmed by 2 bases and J by 0 bases, leaving 11 bases between them. Germline lookup yields CDR1 MNHEY and CDR2 SVGAGI. CDR3 sequence (DNA): TGTGCCAGCAGTTACGACCCGTCCCTCTCTGGAAACACCATATATTTT. Residues: CASSYDPSLSGNTIYF.

This clone was seen a handful of times. J is TRBJ1-1 and V is TRBV4-2, with D unresolved. CDR3 size: 14 residues. V lost 1 base, J lost 4 bases, and 10 bases lay in between. The germline CDR1 and CDR2 sequences are LGHNA and YNFKEQ. CDR3 nucleotide sequence: TGTGCCAGCAGCCAAGTTATGGCTGGCACTGAAGCTTTCTTT. Its translation: CASSQVMAGTEAFF.

The rearrangement links TRBV7-9 to TRBJ2-1; D remains ambiguous. The V and J ends lost 3 bases and 9 bases respectively, with 6 bases between them. The CDR3 consists of 11 residues. From germline, CDR1 is SEHNR and CDR2 FQNEAQ (reference sequence). The CDR3, as DNA: TGTGCCAGCAGCTTGAGCCCTGAGCAGTTCTTC. Its translation: CASSLSPEQFF.

The V call is TRBV5-1, the J call TRBJ1-4; D might be TRBD1 (6 bases). There are 14 residues in the CDR3. V lost 0 bases and J lost 5, with 8 bases in between. The germline CDR1 and CDR2 sequences are SGHRS and YFSETQ. CDR3 nucleotides: TGCGCCAGCAGCTTGGGGACAGAGAATGAAAAACTGTTTTTT. Residues: CASSLGTENEKLFF.